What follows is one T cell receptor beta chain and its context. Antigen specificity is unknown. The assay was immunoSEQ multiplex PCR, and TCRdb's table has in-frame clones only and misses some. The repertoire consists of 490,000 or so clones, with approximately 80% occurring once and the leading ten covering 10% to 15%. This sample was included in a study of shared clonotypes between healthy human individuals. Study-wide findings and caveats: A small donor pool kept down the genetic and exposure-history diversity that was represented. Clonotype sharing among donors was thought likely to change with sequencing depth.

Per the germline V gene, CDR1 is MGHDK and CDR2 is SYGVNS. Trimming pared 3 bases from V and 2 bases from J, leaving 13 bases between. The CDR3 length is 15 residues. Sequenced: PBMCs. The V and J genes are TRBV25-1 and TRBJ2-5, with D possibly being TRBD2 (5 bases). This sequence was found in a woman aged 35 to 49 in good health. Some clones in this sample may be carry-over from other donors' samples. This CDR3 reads CASSEPGEFQETQYF. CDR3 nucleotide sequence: TGTGCCAGCAGTGAGCCCGGGGAGTTTCAAGAGACCCAGTACTTC.